Following are 18 T cell receptor beta chains from one sample sequenced in a study of T cells in Graves' hyperthyroidism and ophthalmopathy. RNA transcripts provided the source from which TCR beta CDR3 regions were amplified. TCR CDR3 underwent first-round RT-PCR with the HTBI primer set. Via MiXCR, TCRdb re-called the multiplex PCR reads, giving one row per CDR3 protein. The sample holds 500,000 to 650,000 distinct CDR3 sequences, roughly a sixth seen once. Sample: blood. The origin of the receptors is a woman aged 18 to 35 with Graves' ophthalmopathy.

This clonotype appeared many times. This chain uses TRBV7-9 with TRBJ1-1; 7 bases align to TRBD1. V shed 0 bases and J 7 bases; nucleotides not matched to a gene: 5. Per the germline V gene, CDR1 is SEHNR and CDR2 is FQNEAQ (reference sequence). The CDR3 contains 14 residues. CDR3 sequence: CASSLAQRTGEAFF. CDR3 in DNA: TGTGCCAGCAGCTTAGCGCAAAGGACAGGTGAAGCTTTCTTT.

This clonotype was observed at least ten times. This chain joins TRBV3-1 and TRBJ1-1; TRBD1 might be the D (5 bases). V dropped 2 bases and J dropped 1 base, with 11 bases sitting between them. Germline CDR1 LGHDT, CDR2 YNNKEL (reference sequence). The CDR3 is made up of 15 amino acids. CDR3 nucleotide sequence: TGTGCCAGCAGCCAAAACCCGGGACGGAACACTGAAGCTTTCTTT. This translates into CASSQNPGRNTEAFF.

This clonotype has at least ten counts. The chain is built from TRBV10-3 and TRBJ1-2; possibly TRBD1 for D (5 bases). The germline gives CDR1 ENHRY, CDR2 SYGVKD. Trimming removed 6 bases from V and 2 bases from J, with 13 bases in between. The CDR3 runs to 14 residues. The CDR3 nucleotides read TGTGCCATCAGGCCGAGGGGAAGCAACTATGGCTACACCTTC. It codes for CAIRPRGSNYGYTF.

This clonotype was detected many times. This chain uses TRBV2 with TRBJ2-7, with 9 nucleotides matching TRBD2. Per the germline V gene, CDR1 is SNHLY and CDR2 is FYNNEI. J gave up 4 bases and V 6 bases, and 10 bases lay outside the gene matches. The CDR3 extends over 15 amino acids. CDR3 sequence reads: CASSPDFSGGYEQYF. CDR3 nucleotide sequence: TGTGCCAGCAGCCCTGACTTCAGCGGGGGGTACGAGCAGTACTTC.

CDR3 sequence (DNA): TGTGCCAGCAGTTCCCTGCCGGGACTAGTATCAGGGGGATTTGATACGCAGTATTTT. This sequence encodes CASSSLPGLVSGGFDTQYF. This sequence joins TRBV27 and TRBJ2-3, with D possibly being TRBD2 (8 bases). The germline V gene has CDR1 MNHEY and CDR2 SMNVEV (reference sequence). Trimming stripped 4 bases from V and 6 bases from J, with 29 bases between. The CDR3 runs to 19 residues.

This clonotype has ten or more counts. The chain carries TRBV12-5 and TRBJ2-1, with 9 positions matching TRBD2. V shed 2 bases and J 4 bases; nucleotides not matched to a gene: 12. From germline, CDR1 is LGHNT and CDR2 FRNRAP. The CDR3 has 18 residues. Written as DNA, the CDR3 is TGTGCTAGTGGTTTGAATCTAGCGGGGCCCAAAAATTACAATGAGCAGTTCTTC. Protein sequence: CASGLNLAGPKNYNEQFF.

This clonotype came up a few times. The chain is built from TRBV19 and TRBJ2-7; D not certain. The CDR3 is made up of 15 amino acids. Trimming took off 5 bases at V and 3 bases at J, with 17 bases between the two ends. CDR1 and CDR2 from the germline V gene are LNHDA and SQIVND (reference sequence). The CDR3 reads CASSHGPTSGYEQYF. CDR3 in DNA: TGTGCCAGTAGTCACGGGCCAACCTCGGGCTACGAGCAGTACTTC.

The chain employs TRBV7-9 and TRBJ2-2; D is perhaps TRBD2 (6 bases). V was shortened by 1 base and J by 5 bases, with 11 bases between the two germline ends. Germline values: CDR1 SEHNR, CDR2 FQNEAQ (reference sequence). The CDR3 consists of 15 residues. The CDR3 here is CASSLVTRGTGELFF. For the CDR3, the DNA is TGTGCCAGCAGCTTAGTGACTCGGGGGACCGGGGAGCTGTTTTTT.

This clonotype was seen repeatedly, ten times or more. The chain carries TRBV30 and TRBJ2-7, with a weak D call TRBD1 (5 bases). The CDR3 has 15 amino acids. The V end was cut by 0 bases, the J end by 0 bases, with 12 bases between. CDR1 is GTSNPN and CDR2 is SVGIG in the germline V gene (reference sequence). The CDR3 coding sequence is TGTGCCTGGAGTGTTGGGGCAGGGTACTCCTACGAGCAGTACTTC. It is translated as CAWSVGAGYSYEQYF.

In this sample, this clonotype turned up a few times. The rearrangement links TRBV7-9 to TRBJ1-2, with D unclear. The germline V gene encodes CDR1 SEHNR and CDR2 FQNEAQ (reference sequence). The CDR3 has 12 amino acids. V was shortened by 0 bases and J by 8 bases, with 7 bases between the two germline ends. The CDR3 DNA reads as TGTGCCAGCAGCTTAGCGGATGGCGGCTACACCTTC. Residues: CASSLADGGYTF.

This clonotype was recorded only once. A read error may explain this, as a much larger clone is one base away. J is TRBJ1-5 and V is TRBV20-1; no definite D call. The ends were cut back, 3 bases at V and 1 base at J, with 13 bases in the middle. Germline-derived CDR1 and CDR2 are DFQATT and SNEGSKA (reference sequence). The CDR3 spans 15 residues. The CDR3 bases are TGCAGTGCTAGTCCGGGAATACGGAGCAATCAGCCCCAGCATTTT. Translated, it gives CSASPGIRSNQPQHF.

This clonotype came up a few times. The chain couples TRBV6-1 to TRBJ1-3, with a weak D call TRBD1 (5 bases). V lost 6 bases and J 2 bases, leaving 14 bases between the germline ends. CDR3 length: 15 amino acids. Germline loops: CDR1 MNHNS, CDR2 SASEGT. The CDR3 DNA reads as TGTGCCAGCAGCCGAGTCAGGGAAACTGGAAACACCATATATTTT. It yields the protein CASSRVRETGNTIYF.

There are many counts of this clonotype. The chain joins TRBV20-1 to TRBJ1-1; a weak D match, TRBD1 (5 bases). The V and J ends lost 3 bases and 11 bases respectively, with 16 bases between them. The germline CDR1 and CDR2 sequences are DFQATT and SNEGSKA (reference sequence). This CDR3 contains 12 residues. CDR3 in amino acids: CSASGDPGFAFF. The CDR3 DNA follows: TGCAGTGCTAGCGGGGACCCAGGTTTTGCTTTCTTT.

There are many counts of this clonotype. The chain uses TRBV6-5 and TRBJ1-1; 7 nucleotides match TRBD1. The germline V gene has CDR1 MNHEY and CDR2 SVGAGI. This CDR3 region has 17 residues. Trimming removed 0 bases from V and 1 base from J; junction bases left unmatched: 8. The DNA for the CDR3 is TGTGCCAGCAGTTACTCGATTCTCGCAGGGGGGAACACTGAAGCTTTCTTT. Translation gives CASSYSILAGGNTEAFF.

This clonotype was counted between two and nine times. The gene calls are TRBV9 and TRBJ1-2; a possible D gene is TRBD1 (5 bases). This CDR3 spans 12 amino acids. Germline V gene lookup returns CDR1 SGDLS and CDR2 YYNGEE. Trimming took off 6 bases at V and 4 bases at J, with 10 bases between the two ends. CDR3: CASKTDFYGYTF. The DNA for the CDR3 is TGTGCCAGCAAGACAGACTTCTATGGCTACACCTTC.

This clonotype was picked up many times. The V and J genes are TRBV30 and TRBJ1-2; D is unclear. This CDR3 comprises 12 residues. The germline gives CDR1 GTSNPN, CDR2 SVGIG (reference sequence). Trimming left V 0 bases short and J 4 bases short, with 6 bases between. The CDR3 loop is CAWSVLGYGYTF. DNA of the CDR3: TGTGCCTGGAGTGTATTGGGCTATGGCTACACCTTC. Full variable domain (outside the CDR3, taken from reference TRBV30 and TRBJ1-2): SQTIHQWPATLVQPVGSPLSLECTVEGTSNPNLYWYRQAAGRGLQLLFYSVGIGQISSEVPQNLSASRPQDRQFILSSKKLLLSDSGFYLCAWSVLGYGYTFGSGTRLTVV.

This clonotype was recorded many times. V gene TRBV2 combines with J gene TRBJ1-3; D is ambiguous. Trimming shortened V by 0 bases and J by 0 bases, and 6 bases separated the two germline ends. CDR3 length: 15 residues. Germline V gene lookup returns CDR1 SNHLY and CDR2 FYNNEI. CDR3 DNA: TGTGCCAGCAGTGAAGCTGGGTTCTCTGGAAACACCATATATTTT. This encodes CASSEAGFSGNTIYF. The variable domain in full, with the rest retrieved from reference TRBV2 and TRBJ1-3, is EPEVTQTPSHQVTQMGQEVILRCVPISNHLYFYWYRQILGQKVEFLVSFYNNEISEKSEIFDDQFSVERPDGSNFTLKIRSTKLEDSAMYFCASSEAGFSGNTIYFGEGSWLTVV.

V usage is TRBV6-1 and J usage is TRBJ2-1; 9 bases match TRBD2. Germline V gene data show CDR1 as MNHNS and CDR2 as SASEGT. The CDR3 extends over 16 amino acids. The V gene end was trimmed by 5 bases and the J gene end by 3 bases; junction bases not matched to a gene: 8. The CDR3 protein is CASSLQLAGNYNEQFF. Written as DNA, the CDR3 is TGTGCCAGCAGTCTCCAGCTAGCGGGAAACTACAATGAGCAGTTCTTC.